This section outlines one T cell receptor (beta chain) sequence together with its context. Its antigen remains unidentified. This sample was included in a study of shared clonotypes between healthy human individuals. Study-wide findings and caveats: An effect of sequencing depth on clonotype sharing among donors was expected. With several donors compared, approximately 5.5% of naive CD4 clonotypes were shared. Rarefaction exposed incomplete sorted-subset sequencing despite large depth.

Here immunoSEQ multiplex PCR was the method, and the copy in TCRdb shows in-frame clones only, minus some. The data hold 950,000 to 1,100,000 clones, with approximately 80% observed a single time. The specimen sequenced was memory CD4+ T cells from PBMCs. Regarding subset: CD45RA-negative fraction. This TCR derives from a man aged 18 to 35 in good health. Some clones in this sample may be carry-over from other donors' samples.

This CDR3 reads CASSVGEGGSRGKTQYF. CDR3 bases: TGTGCCAGTAGTGTCGGGGAAGGAGGGTCCCGCGGAAAGACCCAGTACTTC. The rearrangement joins TRBV19 to TRBJ2-5, with TRBD2 as a possible D gene (6 bases). CDR3 length equals 17 residues. V dropped 5 bases and J dropped 6 bases, with 25 bases sitting between them. Germline-derived CDR1 and CDR2 are LNHDA and SQIVND (reference sequence).